This T cell receptor beta chain was profiled in a study of CD8 T cells in Susac syndrome (dated by TCRdb to the late 2010s). With regard to the full study: The study used repertoire sequencing to test whether antigen drove CD8+ T cell activation and differentiation in Susac syndrome. The study compared CD8+ T cell repertoire clonality among 11 to 12 healthy donors, some 14 Susac syndrome patients and some 16 multiple sclerosis patients.

Peripheral blood CD8+ and CD4+ T cells from healthy donors, Susac syndrome patients and multiple sclerosis patients were profiled using high-throughput TCR beta sequencing. Healthy donors were age- and sex-matched controls. CD8+ TEMRA cells were enriched by FACS, while bulk CD8+ and CD4+ T cells were purified by magnetic negative isolation. Blood was collected in EDTA tubes and processed within 24 hours, with PBMCs isolated through density gradient centrifugation. PBMCs intended for TCR sequencing were cryopreserved in liquid nitrogen and thawed later in a water bath at 37 degrees C. The sorted or isolated CD4+, CD8+ and CD8+ TEMRA cells reached a purity of at least 90%. Concerning this clonotype itself: Its specific antigen is unknown. The record has no base qualities; no much larger clone is one base away.

General findings and caveats noted by the study authors: The TCR sequencing and HLA analysis was acknowledged to have included a relatively small number of individuals.

RNA was extracted using the RNeasy kit, and about 0.45 to 1 microgram was reverse transcribed with random hexamers. TCR beta CDR3 regions were amplified with the immunoSEQ multiplex PCR assay covering 54 Vbeta and 13 Jbeta segments. PCR amplification bias was corrected by using a synthetic template baseline for primer optimization and computational correction. As for the original processing: Reads were assigned to V, D and J genes according to IMGT and analyzed in immunoSEQ Analyzer, with only productive sequences retained. To calculate clonality, Shannon entropy was normalized by log2 of the number of productive unique sequences and then subtracted from one. Public and private clones were assessed among the 100 most prevalent clones of each patient and control. Clones were defined as Susac-specific if absent from the healthy and MS cohorts, from approximately 1,100 published viral clones and from other ImmuneACCESS disease sequences. The public sequencing data were trimmed at Q25 with fastp and processed into clonotypes with MiXCR by TCRdb, which kept only in-frame beta chains. Identical CDR3 proteins give one entry, which carries the most common genes and DNA. V and J calls and clone size were set by TCRdb, not the authors. The sample table shows roughly 110,000 distinct CDR3 sequences, and roughly 92% are seen once. The ten most abundant clones make up over 0.1% of the sample.

V is cut back by 3 bases and J by 8 bases, with 4 bases in the junction unmatched. Its CDR3 holds 13 amino acids, cysteine through phenylalanine. The kept DNA is CDR3 alone, 39 bases in frame from the first base. Based on the germline V gene (reference sequence), the CDR1 and CDR2 sequences are DFQATT and SNEGSKA. Specimen: CD8+ T cells from PBMCs. The clonotype originates from a human donor in good health. The rearrangement joined TRBV20-1 to TRBJ1-4, and TRBD1 matches 9 of the central bases. The DNA sequence is given as TGCAGTGCTAGGGGACAGGGAAAGGAAAAACTGTTTTTT. Its translation is CSARGQGKEKLFF.